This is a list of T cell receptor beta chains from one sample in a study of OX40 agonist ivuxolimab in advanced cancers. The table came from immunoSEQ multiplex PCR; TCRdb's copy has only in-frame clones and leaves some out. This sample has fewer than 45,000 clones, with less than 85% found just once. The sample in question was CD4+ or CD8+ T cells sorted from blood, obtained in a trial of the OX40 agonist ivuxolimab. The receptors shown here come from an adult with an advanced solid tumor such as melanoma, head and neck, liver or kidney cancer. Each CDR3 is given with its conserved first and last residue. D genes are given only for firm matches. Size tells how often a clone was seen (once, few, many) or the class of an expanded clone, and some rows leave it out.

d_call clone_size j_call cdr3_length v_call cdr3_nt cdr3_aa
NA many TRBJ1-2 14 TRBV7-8 TGTGCCAGCAGCTTAGCGGGACCGGGATATGGCTACACCTTC CASSLAGPGYGYTF
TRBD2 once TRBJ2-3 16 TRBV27 TGTGCCAGCAGTTCGGCTAGCGGGGGGATGGGGGATACGCAGTATTTT CASSSASGGMGDTQYF
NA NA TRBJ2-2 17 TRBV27 TGTGCCAGCAGTTTGTCTAGCCTTTTTGCCCTCACCGGGGAGCTGTTTTTT CASSLSSLFALTGELFF
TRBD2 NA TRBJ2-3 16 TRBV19 TGTGCCAGTGGGAGAAGACTAGCGGGGCCTCCAGATACGCAGTATTTT CASGRRLAGPPDTQYF
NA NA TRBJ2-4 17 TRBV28 TGTGCCAGCAGTACCATTTGGACAGACGAGGTCAAAAACATTCAGTACTTC CASSTIWTDEVKNIQYF
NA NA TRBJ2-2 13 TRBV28 TGTGCCAGCAGTTTTAGGGGCGTCGGGGAGCTGTTTTTT CASSFRGVGELFF
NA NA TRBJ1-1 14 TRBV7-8 TGTGCCAGCAGCCCGGGAGTATCGAACACTGAAGCTTTCTTT CASSPGVSNTEAFF
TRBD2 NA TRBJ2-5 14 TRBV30 TGTGCCTGGAGTCCCCCCGGGGGGAGAGAGACCCAGTACTTC CAWSPPGGRETQYF
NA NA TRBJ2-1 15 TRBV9 TGTGCCAGCAGCACCCTAAGCGACTACTACAATGAGCAGTTCTTC CASSTLSDYYNEQFF
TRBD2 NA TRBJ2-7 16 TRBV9 TGTGCCAGCAGCTCCGGTGCTAGCGGGTTCCCCTACGAGCAGTACTTC CASSSGASGFPYEQYF
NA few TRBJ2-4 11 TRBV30 TGTGCCTGTTATTCAAAGGGCATTCAGTACTTC CACYSKGIQYF
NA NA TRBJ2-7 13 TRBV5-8 TGTGCCAGCACCGGTAGGGGATCCTACGAGCAGTACTTC CASTGRGSYEQYF
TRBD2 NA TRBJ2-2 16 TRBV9 TGTGCCAGCAGCCTCCGACTAGCGGGGGATCCTCGGGAGCTGTTTTTT CASSLRLAGDPRELFF
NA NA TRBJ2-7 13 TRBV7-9 TGTGCCAGCAGCTTTTTGGAGGGTACGGAGCAGTACTTC CASSFLEGTEQYF
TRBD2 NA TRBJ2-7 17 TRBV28 TGTGCCAGCAGCGGGCGGGGGGGACACACGCTAATCTACGAGCAGTACTTC CASSGRGGHTLIYEQYF
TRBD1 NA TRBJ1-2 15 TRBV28 TGTGCCAGCGGACAGGAGGTCGGGTCTAACTATGGCTACACCTTC CASGQEVGSNYGYTF
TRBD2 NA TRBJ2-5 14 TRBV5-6 TGTGCCAGCAGCTTTCCTAGCGGCCAAGAGACCCAGTACTTC CASSFPSGQETQYF
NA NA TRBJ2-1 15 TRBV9 TGTGCCAGCAGCGTAGAGGGGGTCGCCTACAATGAGCAGTTCTTC CASSVEGVAYNEQFF
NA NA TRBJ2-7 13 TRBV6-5 TGTGCCAGCAGTTACGGGGACCTCTACGAGCAGTACTTC CASSYGDLYEQYF
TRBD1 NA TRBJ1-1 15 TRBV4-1 TGCGCCAGCAGCCAAGGTCCGCAGGGGGACACTGAAGCTTTCTTT CASSQGPQGDTEAFF
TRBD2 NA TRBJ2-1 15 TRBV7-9 TGTGCCAGCAGCTTAATTTTAGCGGGAGAAAATGAGCAGTTCTTC CASSLILAGENEQFF
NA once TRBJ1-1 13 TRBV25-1 TGTGCCAGCAGTGAATATTTCAGTGGTGAAGCTTTCTTT CASSEYFSGEAFF
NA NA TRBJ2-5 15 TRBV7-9 TGTGCCAGCAGCTTATCAGACTCGACCTGGGAGACCCAGTACTTC CASSLSDSTWETQYF
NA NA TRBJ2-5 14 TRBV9 TGTGCCAGCAGCGTATACACCCTCCAAGAGACCCAGTACTTC CASSVYTLQETQYF
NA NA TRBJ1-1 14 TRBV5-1 TGCGCCAGCAGCTACGACAGTCCGGGGACTGAAGCTTTCTTT CASSYDSPGTEAFF
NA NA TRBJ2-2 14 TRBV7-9 TGTGCCGGACGTTGGGTTACGAACACCGGGGAGCTGTTTTTT CAGRWVTNTGELFF
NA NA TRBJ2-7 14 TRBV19 TGTGCCAGTAGTACGCGGGACGTAAACAACGAGCAGTACTTC CASSTRDVNNEQYF
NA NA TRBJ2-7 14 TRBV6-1 TGTGCCAGCAGTGAAGGGCCAGCCGGTGACGAGCAGTACTTC CASSEGPAGDEQYF
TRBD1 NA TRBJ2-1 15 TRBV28 TGTGCCAGCAGTGCATGGACAGGGGTTGACAATGAGCAGTTCTTC CASSAWTGVDNEQFF
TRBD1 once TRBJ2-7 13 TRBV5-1 TGCGCCAGCGGGACAGGGGAACGCTACGAGCAGTACTTC CASGTGERYEQYF
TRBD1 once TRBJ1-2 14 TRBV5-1 TGCGCCAGCAGCTTGGGACAGGGGCGCTATGGCTACACCTTC CASSLGQGRYGYTF
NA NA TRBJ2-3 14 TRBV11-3 TGTGCCAGCAGCTTCCTCTACAATTCAGATACGCAGTATTTT CASSFLYNSDTQYF
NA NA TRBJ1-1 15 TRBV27 TGTGCCAGCAGTTTATATTCCCCCGGGAATACTGAAGCTTTCTTT CASSLYSPGNTEAFF
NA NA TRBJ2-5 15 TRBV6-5 TGTGCCAGCAGTTACTCGAATGGGGTCGGGGAGACCCAGTACTTC CASSYSNGVGETQYF
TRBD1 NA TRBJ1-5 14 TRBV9 TGTGCCAGCAGCGGGACAGGTAGCAATCAGCCCCAGCATTTT CASSGTGSNQPQHF
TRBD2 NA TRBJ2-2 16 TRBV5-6 TGTGCCAGCAGCTCACTAGCGGGGGGCCCCACCGGGGAGCTGTTTTTT CASSSLAGGPTGELFF
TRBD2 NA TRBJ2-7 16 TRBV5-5 TGTGCCAGCAGCTTGGGACTAGCGGGGGAAGTTTACGAGCAGTACTTC CASSLGLAGEVYEQYF
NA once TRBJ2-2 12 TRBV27 TGTGCCAGCAGTTTTAACACCGGGGAGCTGTTTTTT CASSFNTGELFF
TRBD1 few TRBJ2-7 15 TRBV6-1 TGTGCCAGCAGGGAAGGACAGGGACCCTCCTACGAGCAGTACTTC CASREGQGPSYEQYF
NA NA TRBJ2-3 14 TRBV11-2 TGTGCCAGCAGCTTAAAACGGGCACGAGATACGCAGTATTTT CASSLKRARDTQYF
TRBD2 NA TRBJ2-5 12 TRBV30 TGTGCCTGGATCGGGGGGGCAGAGACCCAGTACTTC CAWIGGAETQYF
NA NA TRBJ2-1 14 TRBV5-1 TGCGCCAGCAGCTTCGGGACCGCAATCAATGAGCAGTTCTTC CASSFGTAINEQFF
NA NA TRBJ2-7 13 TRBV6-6 TGTGCCAGCAGTTACCGTTTGCAGGCCGAGCAGTACTTC CASSYRLQAEQYF
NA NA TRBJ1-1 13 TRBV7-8 TGTGCCAGCAGCTATCTACCCGGCCGTGAAGCTTTCTTT CASSYLPGREAFF
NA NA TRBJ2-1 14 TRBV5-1 TGCGCCAGCAGGTACGGGACCGACTACAATGAGCAGTTCTTC CASRYGTDYNEQFF
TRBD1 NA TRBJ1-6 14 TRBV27 TGTGCCAGCAGTTTAGGGACAGGGGTATCACCCCTCCACTTT CASSLGTGVSPLHF
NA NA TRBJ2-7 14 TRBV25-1 TGTGCCAGCAGTGAATTGTTGGGAGACGCCGAGCAGTACTTC CASSELLGDAEQYF
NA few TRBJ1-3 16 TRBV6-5 TGTGCCAGCAGTTTAAGTCCGGATAGTCCTGGAAACACCATATATTTT CASSLSPDSPGNTIYF
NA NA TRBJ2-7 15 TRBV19 TGTGCCAGTAGTATAGCTTGGGGGGCAAGTTACGAGCAGTACTTC CASSIAWGASYEQYF
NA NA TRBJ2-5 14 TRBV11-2 TGTGCCAGCAGCCCAGAGGGACCGCGGGAGACCCAGTACTTC CASSPEGPRETQYF
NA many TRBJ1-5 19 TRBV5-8 TGTGCCAGCAGCTTGAGGTCGTGGGAGTCGGACGGAAGCAATCAGCCCCAGCATTTT CASSLRSWESDGSNQPQHF
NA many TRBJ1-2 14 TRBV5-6 TGTGCCAGCAGCCCGGAGGGGGGCTTGTATGGCTACACCTTC CASSPEGGLYGYTF
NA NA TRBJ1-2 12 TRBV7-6 TGTGCCAGCAGCCCCTCAGGCTATGGCTACACCTTC CASSPSGYGYTF
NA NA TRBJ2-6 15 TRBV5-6 TGTGCCAGCAGCTTGAGGGGAACTGGGGCCAACGTCCTGACTTTC CASSLRGTGANVLTF
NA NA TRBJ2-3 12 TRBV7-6 TGTGCCAGCAGCGCGAGGGAGGATACGCAGTATTTT CASSAREDTQYF
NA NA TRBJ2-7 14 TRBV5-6 TGTGCCAGCAGCCCGCAGGGAGGCTCCTACGAGCAGTACTTC CASSPQGGSYEQYF
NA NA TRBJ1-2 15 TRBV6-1 TGTGCCAGCAGAGTGGGGTCAGGAATAAACTATGGCTACACCTTC CASRVGSGINYGYTF
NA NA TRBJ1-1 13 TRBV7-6 TGTGCCAGCAGCCGGGAGTTGAACACTGAAGCTTTCTTT CASSRELNTEAFF